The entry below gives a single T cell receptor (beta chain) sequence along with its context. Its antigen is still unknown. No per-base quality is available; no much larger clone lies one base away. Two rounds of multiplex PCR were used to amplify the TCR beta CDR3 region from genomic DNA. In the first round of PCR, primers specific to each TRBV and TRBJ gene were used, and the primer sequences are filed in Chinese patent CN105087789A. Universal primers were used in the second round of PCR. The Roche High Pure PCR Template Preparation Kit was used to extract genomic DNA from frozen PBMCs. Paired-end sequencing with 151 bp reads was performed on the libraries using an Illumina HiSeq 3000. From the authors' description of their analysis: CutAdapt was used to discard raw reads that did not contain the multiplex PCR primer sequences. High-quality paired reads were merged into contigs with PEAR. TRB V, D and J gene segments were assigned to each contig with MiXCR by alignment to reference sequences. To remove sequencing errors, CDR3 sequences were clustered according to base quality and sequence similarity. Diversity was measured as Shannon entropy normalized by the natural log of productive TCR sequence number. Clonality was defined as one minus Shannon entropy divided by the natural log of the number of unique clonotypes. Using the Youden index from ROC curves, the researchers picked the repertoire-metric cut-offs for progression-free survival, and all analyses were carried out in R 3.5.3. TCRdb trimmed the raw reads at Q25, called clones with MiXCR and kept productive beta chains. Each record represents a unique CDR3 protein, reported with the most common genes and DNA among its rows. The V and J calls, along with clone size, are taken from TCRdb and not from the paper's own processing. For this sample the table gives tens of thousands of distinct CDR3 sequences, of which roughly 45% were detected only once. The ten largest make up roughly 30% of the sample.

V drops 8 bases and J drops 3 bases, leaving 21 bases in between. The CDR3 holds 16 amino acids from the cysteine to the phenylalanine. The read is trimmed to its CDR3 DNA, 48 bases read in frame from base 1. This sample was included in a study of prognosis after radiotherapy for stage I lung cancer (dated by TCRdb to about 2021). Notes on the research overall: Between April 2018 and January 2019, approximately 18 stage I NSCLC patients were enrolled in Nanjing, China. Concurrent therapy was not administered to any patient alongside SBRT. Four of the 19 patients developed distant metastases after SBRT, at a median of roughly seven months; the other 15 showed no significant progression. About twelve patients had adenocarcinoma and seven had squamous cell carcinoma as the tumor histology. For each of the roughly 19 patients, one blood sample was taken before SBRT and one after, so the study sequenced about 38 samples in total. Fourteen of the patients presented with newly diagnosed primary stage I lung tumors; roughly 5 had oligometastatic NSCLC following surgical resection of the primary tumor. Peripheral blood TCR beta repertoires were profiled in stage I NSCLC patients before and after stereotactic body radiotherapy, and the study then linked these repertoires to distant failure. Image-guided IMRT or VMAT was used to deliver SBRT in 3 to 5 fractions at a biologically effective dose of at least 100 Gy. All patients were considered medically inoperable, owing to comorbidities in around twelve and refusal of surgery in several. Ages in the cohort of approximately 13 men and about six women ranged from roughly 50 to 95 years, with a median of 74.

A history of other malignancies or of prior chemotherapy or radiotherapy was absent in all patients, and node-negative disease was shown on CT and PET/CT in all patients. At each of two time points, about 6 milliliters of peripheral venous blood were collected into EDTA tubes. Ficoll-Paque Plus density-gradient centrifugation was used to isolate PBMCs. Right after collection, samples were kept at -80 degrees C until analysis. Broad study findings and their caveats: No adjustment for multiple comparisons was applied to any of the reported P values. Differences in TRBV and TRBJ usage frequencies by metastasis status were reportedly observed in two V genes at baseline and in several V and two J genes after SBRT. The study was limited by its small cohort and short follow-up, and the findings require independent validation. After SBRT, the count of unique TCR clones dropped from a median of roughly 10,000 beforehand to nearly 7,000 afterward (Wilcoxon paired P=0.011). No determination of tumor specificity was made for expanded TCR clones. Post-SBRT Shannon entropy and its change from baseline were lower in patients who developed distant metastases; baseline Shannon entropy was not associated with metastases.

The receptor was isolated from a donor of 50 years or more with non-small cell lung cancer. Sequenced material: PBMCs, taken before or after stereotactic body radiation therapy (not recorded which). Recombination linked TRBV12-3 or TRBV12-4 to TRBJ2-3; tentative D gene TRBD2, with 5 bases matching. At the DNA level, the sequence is TGTGCCAGCGGTCCAAGGAGGAGAAGTAGAACAGATACGCAGTATTTT. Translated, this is CASGPRRRSRTDTQYF.